This T cell receptor beta chain comes out of a study of cytomegalovirus exposure and HLA in healthy donors. The study, taken as a whole, reports: Analysis performed later showed TCR beta chains linked to HLA being more clonally expanded than equally common others. Exclusion applied to some V segments, including TRBV6-2 and TRBV6-3, as they were indistinguishable.

Regarding this clone: Its antigen is unidentified.

The CDR3 covers 13 residues. Germline values: CDR1 SGHRS, CDR2 YFSETQ. Trimming took off 4 bases at V and 8 bases at J, with 16 bases between the two ends. A multiplex PCR was run with 60 Vbeta primers and 13 Jbeta primers. Sequencing was performed with immunoSEQ multiplex PCR; in TCRdb, only in-frame clones are kept and a portion is missing. This sample's table has approximately 80,000 clones. Input material: PBMCs. This TCR came from a man between 18 and 29 years old in good health and CMV-seropositive. The rearrangement uses TRBV5-1 and TRBJ2-7; D might be TRBD1 (5 bases). CDR3 in amino acids: CASSPGSREKQYF. CDR3 sequence (DNA): TGCGCCAGCAGCCCCGGAAGCAGGGAAAAGCAGTACTTC.